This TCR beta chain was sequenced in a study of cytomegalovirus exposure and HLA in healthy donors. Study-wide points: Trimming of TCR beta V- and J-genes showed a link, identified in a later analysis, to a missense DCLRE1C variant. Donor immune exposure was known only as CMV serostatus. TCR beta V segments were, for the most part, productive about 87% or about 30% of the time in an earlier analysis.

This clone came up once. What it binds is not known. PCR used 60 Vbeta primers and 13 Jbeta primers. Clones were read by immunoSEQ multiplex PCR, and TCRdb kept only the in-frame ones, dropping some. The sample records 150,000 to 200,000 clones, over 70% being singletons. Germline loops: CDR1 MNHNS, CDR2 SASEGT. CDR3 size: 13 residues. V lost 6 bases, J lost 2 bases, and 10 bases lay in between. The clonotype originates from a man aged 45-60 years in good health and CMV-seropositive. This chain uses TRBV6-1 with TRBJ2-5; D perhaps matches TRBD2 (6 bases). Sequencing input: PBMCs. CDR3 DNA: TGTGCCAGCAGGCCGGGACTGCAAGAGACCCAGTACTTC. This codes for CASRPGLQETQYF.